This passage covers 14 T cell receptor beta chains from one sample sequenced in a study of Ad26.COV2.S vaccination and SARS-CoV-2 variants. TCRdb keeps only in-frame clones here, not all; method: immunoSEQ multiplex PCR. The repertoire holds just over 350,000 clones, with about 90% as singletons. The material sequenced was peripheral blood, taken after recovery from COVID-19. The source of these receptors is a human donor who had recovered from COVID-19.

As to this clone: Other nucleotide sequences from this sample produce the same CDR3. CDR3 sequence reads: CASSIPSNYGYTF. The CDR3 region has the DNA TGTGCCAGCAGCATACCCTCTAACTATGGCTACACCTTC. The chain employs TRBV5-6 and TRBJ1-2; D unclear. The germline V and J ends were trimmed by 4 bases and 0 bases, with 7 bases remaining between them. This CDR3 spans 13 amino acids. Germline CDR1 reads SGHDT; CDR2 reads YYEEEE.

The chain combines TRBV6-2 or TRBV6-3 with TRBJ1-1; tentatively, D is TRBD1 (6 bases). The CDR3 sequence is 15 residues long. The V and J ends lost 0 bases and 5 bases respectively, with 13 bases between them. Looked up from germline, CDR1 is MNHEY and CDR2 is SVGEGT. CDR3 nucleotide sequence: TGTGCCAGCAGTTACTCTGGGGGGCGGAGTACTGAAGCTTTCTTT. It yields the protein CASSYSGGRSTEAFF.

V and J are TRBV9 and TRBJ2-6; D gene uncertain. Germline V gene sequence: CDR1 SGDLS, CDR2 YYNGEE. The CDR3 consists of 16 residues. Trimming shortened V by 4 bases and J by 0 bases, and 11 bases separated the two germline ends. The chain's CDR3 is CASSPRTHSGANVLTF. CDR3 DNA: TGTGCCAGCAGCCCACGGACCCACTCTGGGGCCAACGTCCTGACTTTC. Looking up the rest from reference TRBV9 and TRBJ2-6 gives the full variable domain: DSGVTQTPKHLITATGQRVTLRCSPRSGDLSVYWYQQSLDQGLQFLIQYYNGEERAKGNILERFSAQQFPDLHSELNLSSLELGDSALYFCASSPRTHSGANVLTFGAGSRLTVL.

This clone was counted once. The chain employs TRBV4-1 and TRBJ2-7; 7 bases line up with TRBD1. This CDR3 has 13 amino acids. Germline loops: CDR1 MGHRA, CDR2 YSYEKL. J gave up 3 bases and V 4 bases, and 3 bases lay outside the gene matches. The CDR3 nucleotides read TGCGCCAGCAGCCTTGGACAGGTCTACGAGCAGTACTTC. This codes for CASSLGQVYEQYF.

The chain combines TRBV10-2 with TRBJ1-1; D may be TRBD1 (5 bases). V lost 0 bases to trimming and J lost 0 bases, with 8 bases between them. The CDR3 consists of 15 residues. Germline-derived CDR1 and CDR2 are WSHSY and SAAADI. CDR3 sequence reads: CASSESKGVNTEAFF. CDR3 nucleotide sequence: TGCGCCAGCAGTGAGTCGAAAGGGGTGAACACTGAAGCTTTCTTT.

The rearrangement joins TRBV27 to TRBJ2-1; 8 bases agree with TRBD1. Losses at the gene ends were 3 bases for V and 9 bases for J; bases not matched to a gene: 10. The CDR3 has 15 amino acids. Germline CDR1 and CDR2: MNHEY and SMNVEV (reference sequence). CDR3 region: CASSFPGQGLIEQFF. The CDR3, as DNA: TGTGCCAGCAGTTTTCCCGGACAGGGCTTGATTGAGCAGTTCTTC.

This chain connects TRBV5-1 to TRBJ2-7; TRBD1 matches at 8 bases. The CDR3 totals 14 residues. V lost 4 bases to trimming and J lost 5 bases; unmatched junction nucleotides: 8. Germline CDR1 reads SGHRS; CDR2 reads YFSETQ. The CDR3 here is CASSGGQATHEQYF. The CDR3, as DNA: TGCGCCAGCAGCGGGGGACAGGCAACCCACGAGCAGTACTTC.

This chain links TRBV7-9 with TRBJ1-4; D might be TRBD1 (6 bases). Germline CDR1 reads SEHNR; CDR2 reads FQNEAQ (reference sequence). Deletions cut 5 bases from V and 9 bases from J, with 16 bases between. The CDR3 has 14 amino acids. The CDR3 sequence: CASSLGGISKKLFF. The CDR3 region has the DNA TGTGCCAGCAGCCTAGGGGGAATCTCCAAAAAACTGTTTTTT.

V usage is TRBV6-5 and J usage is TRBJ1-2; D is unresolved. Trimming removed 0 bases at V and 6 bases at J, with 14 bases between. The CDR3 extends over 15 amino acids. CDR1 and CDR2 (germline): MNHEY, SVGAGI. CDR3 residues: CASSYSSPVLDGYTF. Written as DNA, the CDR3 is TGTGCCAGCAGTTACTCGAGCCCGGTGCTGGATGGCTACACCTTC.

The gene calls are TRBV9 and TRBJ2-5; 8 nucleotides agree with TRBD2. V lost 0 bases, J lost 5 bases, and 6 bases stayed unmatched. This CDR3 is 15 amino acids long. Germline V gives CDR1 SGDLS, CDR2 YYNGEE. This CDR3 is CASSVATASGETQYF. The CDR3 nucleotides read TGTGCCAGCAGCGTAGCTACGGCTAGCGGGGAGACCCAGTACTTC.

The chain carries TRBV27 and TRBJ1-5; D gene ambiguous. In germline, CDR1 is MNHEY, CDR2 SMNVEV (reference sequence). V lost 0 bases and J 0 bases, leaving 12 bases between the germline ends. There are 17 residues in the CDR3. The CDR3 DNA reads TGTGCCAGCAGTTTATCGATGACCCGTTCTAGCAATCAGCCCCAGCATTTT. Translated, it gives CASSLSMTRSSNQPQHF.

This clone came up once. J is TRBJ2-7 and V is TRBV5-1; 8 bases agree with TRBD1. CDR1 is SGHRS, CDR2 YFSETQ, per germline. V trimming: 4 bases; J trimming: 0 bases; junction bases outside the gene matches: 9. The CDR3 contains 16 residues. The CDR3 region has the DNA TGCGCCAGCAGCACTAGAGCCGGGACAGGCTCCTACGAGCAGTACTTC. Residues: CASSTRAGTGSYEQYF.

About this clone itself: Additional DNA sequences in this sample encode the identical CDR3. The chain combines TRBV5-1 with TRBJ2-2, with D uncertain. In germline, CDR1 is SGHRS, CDR2 YFSETQ. V lost 0 bases and J lost 1, with 4 bases in between. The CDR3 is 14 amino acids. CDR3 DNA: TGCGCCAGCAGCTTGGTAGTGAACACCGGGGAGCTGTTTTTT. This encodes CASSLVVNTGELFF.

This clone has only a few counts. The chain carries TRBV3-1 (or the pseudogene TRBV3-2) and TRBJ1-2; D perhaps matches TRBD1 (6 bases). The CDR3 sequence is 14 residues long. The V end lost 7 bases, the J end lost 6 bases, and 18 bases lay between the germline ends. Germline V gene data show CDR1 as LGHDT and CDR2 as YNNKEL (reference sequence). The CDR3 is CASNPQGRMDGYTF. The CDR3 nucleotides are TGTGCCAGCAACCCCCAGGGGCGAATGGATGGCTACACCTTC.